This entry lists 15 T cell receptor beta chains sequenced from one sample in a study of molecular identifiers for immune sequencing clone quantification. TCRdb used MiXCR to reprocess the PCR reads, holding one entry per CDR3 protein. The profile shows 88,000 or so distinct CDR3 sequences, roughly a fifth of them singletons. Specimen: naive CD8+ T cells from blood, with Jurkat cell RNA spiked in. Subset noted: FACS-sorted CD8+CD4-CCR7+CD45RA+ naive T cells. Receptors originate from a human donor in good health. Some libraries in this study had Jurkat cell RNA spiked in.

This chain uses TRBV19 with TRBJ1-5; no reliable D call. V gave up 1 base and J gave up 0 bases, with 7 bases separating them. Germline loops: CDR1 LNHDA, CDR2 SQIVND (reference sequence). The length of the CDR3 is 15 residues. The CDR3 DNA reads TGTGCCAGTAGTATAGGGCCATATAGCAATCAGCCCCAGCATTTT. It encodes CASSIGPYSNQPQHF.

The chain joins TRBV10-3 to TRBJ2-7; 8 bases agree with TRBD1. The CDR3 is made up of 14 amino acids. The germline V gene encodes CDR1 ENHRY and CDR2 SYGVKD. Trimming cost V 5 bases and J 3 bases; bases outside gene matches: 6. The CDR3 region has the DNA TGTGCCATCAGTTCCGGACAGGGTCACTACGAGCAGTACTTC. This translates into CAISSGQGHYEQYF.

A few counts support this clonotype. The CDR3 carries no conserved terminal phenylalanine or tryptophan, so it likely arises from a read error. The rearrangement links TRBV6-5 to TRBJ2-5, with D possibly called TRBD1 or TRBD2 (5 bases each). The CDR3 extends over 14 amino acids. The V gene's germline CDR1 is MNHEY and CDR2 SVGAGI. Trimming stripped 2 bases from V and 4 bases from J, with 11 bases between. CDR3 bases: TGTGCCAGCAGTTACGACGGGGCTGGAGAGACCCAGTACCTC. Its protein is CASSYDGAGETQYL.

Remarks on this clonotype: A clone one base away is much larger, so this may be a read error. This chain uses TRBV29-1 with TRBJ2-7, with 8 bases aligning to TRBD1. Germline V gene lookup returns CDR1 SQVTM and CDR2 ANQGSEA. The CDR3 sequence is 14 residues long. The V segment lost 3 bases and the J segment 5 bases; nucleotides outside the gene matches: 9. CDR3 sequence reads: CSVDGQGAVNEQYF. The CDR3 coding sequence is TGCAGCGTTGATGGACAGGGAGCTGTCAACGAGCAGTACTTC.

This clonotype was seen repeatedly, ten times or more. Relative to the germline gene, one junction end is altered; a read error may explain this. The chain uses TRBV6-5 and TRBJ2-6; 9 nucleotides agree with TRBD1. Germline CDR1 and CDR2: MNHEY and SVGAGI. The CDR3 contains 17 residues. The DNA of the CDR3 is TGTGCCAGCAGTTACTCGTCTTTGGAGACAGGGGGCAACGTCCTGACTTTC. It codes for CASSYSSLETGGNVLTF.

Many counts were recorded for this clonotype. The V and J genes are TRBV4-3 and TRBJ1-1, with a tentative D call TRBD1 (5 bases). The ends were cut back, 0 bases at V and 1 base at J, with 15 bases in the middle. Germline assignment: CDR1 LGHNA and CDR2 YSLEER. The CDR3 has 17 amino acids. This CDR3 is CASSQDGKGAANTEAFF. The CDR3 DNA sequence: TGCGCCAGCAGCCAAGATGGCAAAGGGGCCGCGAACACTGAAGCTTTCTTT.

This clonotype came up many times. The gene calls are TRBV20-1 and TRBJ1-3, with D tentatively TRBD1 (5 bases). The V and J ends lost 6 bases and 4 bases respectively, with 13 bases between them. Germline CDR1 and CDR2: DFQATT and SNEGSKA (reference sequence). This CDR3 is built from 13 residues. CDR3 region: CSARTPTGNTIYF. Here the CDR3 DNA reads TGCAGTGCAAGGACACCTACCGGAAACACCATATATTTT.

In its sample, this clonotype was seen many times. The chain employs TRBV7-9 and TRBJ2-5; no clear D. Germline V gene sequence: CDR1 SEHNR, CDR2 FQNEAQ (reference sequence). The CDR3 runs to 14 residues. V lost 5 bases, J lost 4 bases, and 14 bases lay in between. CDR3 sequence reads: CASSEASFTETQYF. DNA for the CDR3: TGTGCCAGCAGCGAGGCGTCATTTACAGAGACCCAGTACTTC.

The chain recombines TRBV4-1 with TRBJ1-1, with D tentatively TRBD1 (5 bases). In germline, CDR1 is MGHRA, CDR2 YSYEKL. V lost 3 bases, J lost 3 bases, and 23 bases lay in between. There are 18 residues in the CDR3. The CDR3 protein is CASSHPPPQGLVYTEAFF. The CDR3 coding sequence is TGCGCCAGCAGCCATCCCCCCCCCCAGGGATTGGTATACACTGAAGCTTTCTTT.

This clonotype has a count of ten or more. V gene TRBV5-4 combines with J gene TRBJ2-2; the D gene could be TRBD1 or TRBD2 (5 bases each). The CDR3 loop spans 13 amino acids. Germline V CDR1 and CDR2: SGHNT, YYREEE (reference sequence). With 2 bases removed from V and 8 bases from J, the gap between germline ends came to 10 bases. CDR3 in amino acids: CASSFRGAGELFF. In DNA, the CDR3 is TGTGCCAGCAGCTTCCGAGGGGCAGGGGAGCTGTTTTTT.

V gene TRBV5-6 combines with J gene TRBJ1-2; D uncertain. The length of the CDR3 is 12 residues. Germline V gives CDR1 SGHDT, CDR2 YYEEEE. V lost 5 bases and J lost 4, with 9 bases in between. CDR3 residues: CASSSESYGYTF. In nucleotides, the CDR3 is TGTGCCAGCAGTTCGGAAAGCTATGGCTACACCTTC.

About this clonotype itself: A single base separates this from a much larger clone, so it may be a read error. The chain couples TRBV2 to TRBJ2-6, with unresolved D. Trimming took off 8 bases at V and 8 bases at J, with 13 bases between the two ends. CDR1 is SNHLY and CDR2 is FYNNEI in the germline V gene. This CDR3 has 13 residues. DNA of the CDR3: TGTGCCAGCGACTCGGCCGTGCCCAACGTCCTGACTTTC. As protein: CASDSAVPNVLTF.

This clonotype was detected ten times or more. The chain links TRBV7-6 to TRBJ2-3; 13 nucleotides line up with TRBD2. The J segment lost 4 bases and the V segment lost 4 bases, leaving 5 bases of the junction unmatched. The CDR3 length is 16 residues. The germline V gene encodes CDR1 SGHVS and CDR2 FNYEAQ. The CDR3 DNA reads TGTGCCAGCAGCTCTGGACTAGCGGGGGTGGCAGATACGCAGTATTTT. Its translation is CASSSGLAGVADTQYF. The variable domain in full, completed from reference TRBV7-6 and TRBJ2-3, reads GAGVSQSPRYKVTKRGQDVALRCDPISGHVSLYWYRQALGQGPEFLTYFNYEAQQDKSGLPNDRFSAERPEGSISTLTIQRTEQRDSAMYRCASSSGLAGVADTQYFGPGTRLTVL.

This clonotype came up a few times. The chain links TRBV29-1 to TRBJ2-3; possibly TRBD1 for D (7 bases). V was shortened by 6 bases and J by 4 bases, with 17 bases between the two germline ends. In germline, CDR1 is SQVTM, CDR2 ANQGSEA. The CDR3 consists of 14 residues. This CDR3 reads CSVELQGRSDTQYF. In DNA form, the CDR3 reads TGCAGCGTAGAATTACAGGGGAGGTCAGATACGCAGTATTTT.

V gene TRBV9 combines with J gene TRBJ2-2, with 11 bases fitting TRBD2. The V gene's germline CDR1 is SGDLS and CDR2 YYNGEE. Losses at the gene ends were 0 bases for V and 1 base for J; bases not matched to a gene: 8. The CDR3 runs to 19 residues. CDR3 nucleotides: TGTGCCAGCAGCGTAGGCATTAGTGGACTAGCGGGGAACACCGGGGAGCTGTTTTTT. Its translation: CASSVGISGLAGNTGELFF.